This passage covers 6 T cell receptor beta chains from one sample sequenced in a study of PD-L1 blockade in urothelial cancer. Assay: immunoSEQ multiplex PCR; the TCRdb copy retains only in-frame clones and omits some. The sample has 40,000 to 55,000 clones, approximately 90% seen once. Time point denoted: peripheral blood 6 weeks after treatment start. This material consisted of PBMCs, taken around atezolizumab (anti-PD-L1) treatment. Receptors were obtained from a man aged 60 to 69 with urothelial cancer.

The chain joins TRBV5-4 to TRBJ1-6; 10 nucleotides agree with TRBD1. With 4 bases clipped from V and 13 bases from J, the junction kept 8 bases outside the gene matches. This CDR3 region has 14 residues. Germline lookup yields CDR1 SGHNT and CDR2 YYREEE (reference sequence). For the CDR3, the DNA is TGTGCCAGCAGCGCCGACAGGGGGCGTATGCCCCTCCACTTT. It translates to CASSADRGRMPLHF. Supplemented by reference TRBV5-4 and TRBJ1-6, the full variable domain reads ETGVTQSPTHLIKTRGQQVTLRCSSQSGHNTVSWYQQALGQGPQFIFQYYREEENGRGNFPPRFSGLQFPNYSSELNVNALELDDSALYLCASSADRGRMPLHFGNGTRLTVT.

This clone was seen a handful of times. V gene TRBV7-2 combines with J gene TRBJ1-4; D is uncertain. Germline assignment: CDR1 SGHTA and CDR2 FQGNSA. The CDR3 is 14 residues long. Trimming removed 2 bases from V and 9 bases from J, with 13 bases in between. The CDR3 reads CASSLSQADKKLFF. CDR3 DNA sequence: TGTGCCAGCAGCTTATCCCAAGCGGATAAAAAACTGTTTTTT.

V and J are TRBV7-2 and TRBJ1-2, with D possibly being TRBD1 (6 bases). Germline lookup yields CDR1 SGHTA and CDR2 FQGNSA. Trimming took 5 bases from V and 5 from J, leaving 18 bases between them. CDR3 length equals 15 residues. The CDR3 is CASSEHVTGVYGYTF. CDR3 DNA sequence: TGTGCCAGCAGCGAGCATGTGACAGGAGTTTATGGCTACACCTTC.

The J gene is TRBJ2-5, the V gene TRBV11-3; TRBD2 matches 8 bases. The CDR3 runs to 16 residues. Per germline, CDR1 SGHNT and CDR2 YENEEA. V lost 1 base and J lost 5; bases outside the gene matches: 9. The CDR3, as DNA: TGTGCCAGCAGCTTAGGGTTCGGGAGGGTCGGGGAGACCCAGTACTTC. Its translation is CASSLGFGRVGETQYF.

V gene TRBV2 combines with J gene TRBJ1-4; D is possibly TRBD1 (5 bases). The CDR3 is 15 amino acids. Trimming cost V 5 bases and J 7 bases, with 17 bases left between them. The V gene's germline CDR1 is SNHLY and CDR2 FYNNEI. The DNA for the CDR3 is TGTGCCAGCAGTCCTCGGGAGGGGAGTACTGAAAAACTGTTTTTT. Translating it yields CASSPREGSTEKLFF.

V gene TRBV5-1 combines with J gene TRBJ1-2; maybe TRBD1 (5 bases). Germline loops: CDR1 SGHRS, CDR2 YFSETQ. The V and J ends lost 7 bases and 9 bases respectively, with 22 bases between them. The CDR3 runs to 14 residues. CDR3 residues: CASAPGGGTESYTF. In nucleotides, the CDR3 is TGCGCCAGCGCCCCCGGCGGAGGGACGGAAAGCTACACCTTC.